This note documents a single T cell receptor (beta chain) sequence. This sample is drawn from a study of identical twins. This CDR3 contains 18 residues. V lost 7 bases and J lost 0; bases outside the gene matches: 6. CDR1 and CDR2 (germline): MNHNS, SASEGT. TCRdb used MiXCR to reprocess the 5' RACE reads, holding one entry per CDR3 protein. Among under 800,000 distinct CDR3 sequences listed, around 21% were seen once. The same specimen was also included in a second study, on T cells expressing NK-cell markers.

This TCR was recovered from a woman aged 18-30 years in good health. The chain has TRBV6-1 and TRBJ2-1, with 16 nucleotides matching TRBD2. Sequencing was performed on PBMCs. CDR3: CASKGLAGGDSSYNEQFF. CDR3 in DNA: TGTGCCAGCAAGGGACTAGCGGGAGGGGACAGCTCCTACAATGAGCAGTTCTTC.